These T cell receptor beta chains were read from a single sample in a study of control samples from healthy donors and cancer patients. Sequenced by immunoSEQ multiplex PCR; TCRdb stores in-frame clones only, minus some. The table includes around 140,000 clones, 80% to 95% detected once. The sequenced sample was blood. The source is a man aged 18 to 35 in good health. Both conserved end residues are trimmed from each CDR3. The order of the fields is V gene, J gene, CDR3 protein.

v_call: TRBV19; j_call: TRBJ1-2; cdr3_aa: ASSIDREGSYT
v_call: TRBV7-9; j_call: TRBJ1-5; cdr3_aa: ASSKNSNQPQH
v_call: TRBV7-2; j_call: TRBJ1-2; cdr3_aa: ASSLGLARGSYYGYT
v_call: TRBV6-2/TRBV6-3; j_call: TRBJ2-3; cdr3_aa: ASSWGQGALGTDTQY
v_call: TRBV6-5; j_call: TRBJ1-6; cdr3_aa: APGGGGLSPLH
v_call: TRBV5-5; j_call: TRBJ1-2; cdr3_aa: ASSPDTRPGNYGYT
v_call: TRBV10-1; j_call: TRBJ1-1; cdr3_aa: ASSDSGQVNTEAF
v_call: TRBV13; j_call: TRBJ1-3; cdr3_aa: ASSLSGGHGNTIY
v_call: TRBV10-3; j_call: TRBJ2-7; cdr3_aa: AISNPYEQY
v_call: TRBV2; j_call: TRBJ2-1; cdr3_aa: ASSGEVEQF
v_call: TRBV6-6; j_call: TRBJ2-3; cdr3_aa: ASSPPTSPPHTDTQY
v_call: TRBV19; j_call: TRBJ2-7; cdr3_aa: ASSNRDRGREQY
v_call: TRBV25-1; j_call: TRBJ2-3; cdr3_aa: ASSAHGGGATDTQY
v_call: TRBV2; j_call: TRBJ1-5; cdr3_aa: ASSEYRGQPQH
v_call: TRBV11-2; j_call: TRBJ1-3; cdr3_aa: ASSSRQGQRDTIY
v_call: TRBV6-6; j_call: TRBJ2-1; cdr3_aa: ASSFAGGGKEF
v_call: TRBV9; j_call: TRBJ2-3; cdr3_aa: ASSPSGRTTDTQY
v_call: TRBV11-2; j_call: TRBJ2-5; cdr3_aa: ASSLDRGRETQY
v_call: TRBV7-9; j_call: TRBJ1-2; cdr3_aa: ASSFEQGGSGYT
v_call: TRBV10-3; j_call: TRBJ1-2; cdr3_aa: ATGQGNYGYT
v_call: TRBV30; j_call: TRBJ1-1; cdr3_aa: AWSPGGDLEAF
v_call: TRBV7-9; j_call: TRBJ2-7; cdr3_aa: ASTPPRDRAYEQY
v_call: TRBV6-5; j_call: TRBJ1-1; cdr3_aa: ASRLPTGEDTEAF
v_call: TRBV5-1; j_call: TRBJ2-7; cdr3_aa: ASSLSGRGQDEQY
v_call: TRBV5-1; j_call: TRBJ1-2; cdr3_aa: ASSPGKDYGYT
v_call: TRBV30; j_call: TRBJ1-1; cdr3_aa: AWSAWDREVGAF
v_call: TRBV7-9; j_call: TRBJ2-1; cdr3_aa: ASSRMTSGLNEQF
v_call: TRBV19; j_call: TRBJ2-3; cdr3_aa: ASSRQGAADTQY
v_call: TRBV28; j_call: TRBJ2-7; cdr3_aa: ASSLSPRPGSEQY
v_call: TRBV9; j_call: TRBJ1-1; cdr3_aa: ASSVGAENTEAF
v_call: TRBV3-1/TRBV3-2; j_call: TRBJ1-6; cdr3_aa: ASSGPLFSLH
v_call: TRBV27; j_call: TRBJ1-4; cdr3_aa: ASSVATNEKLF
v_call: TRBV5-4; j_call: TRBJ2-5; cdr3_aa: ASSLGGTAYQETQY
v_call: TRBV4-1; j_call: TRBJ1-5; cdr3_aa: ASSQAGGRPQH
v_call: TRBV6-5; j_call: TRBJ1-2; cdr3_aa: ASSYSSGTGDGYT
v_call: TRBV6-5; j_call: TRBJ2-3; cdr3_aa: ASSSRGGFDTQY
v_call: TRBV11-2; j_call: TRBJ1-1; cdr3_aa: ASSLDTGYEAF
v_call: TRBV4-3; j_call: TRBJ1-2; cdr3_aa: ASSQVGGRGYT
v_call: TRBV27; j_call: TRBJ1-2; cdr3_aa: ASSSIGGNGYT
v_call: TRBV6-5; j_call: TRBJ2-7; cdr3_aa: ASSYGRTVYEQY
v_call: TRBV6-5; j_call: TRBJ1-5; cdr3_aa: ASSKSGISNQPQH
v_call: TRBV6-5; j_call: TRBJ2-1; cdr3_aa: ASSYGTANDEQF
v_call: TRBV28; j_call: TRBJ2-7; cdr3_aa: ASSLSFRYEQY
v_call: TRBV2; j_call: TRBJ2-7; cdr3_aa: ASSAQGQAAGYEQY
v_call: TRBV27; j_call: TRBJ1-6; cdr3_aa: ASSRSGGNSPLH
v_call: TRBV13; j_call: TRBJ2-5; cdr3_aa: ASSFSTSGRAGGTQY
v_call: TRBV6-6; j_call: TRBJ2-4; cdr3_aa: ASTPLAGWKNIQY
v_call: TRBV19; j_call: TRBJ1-1; cdr3_aa: ASSRIGNTEAF
v_call: TRBV6-5; j_call: TRBJ1-1; cdr3_aa: ASSYMTNTEAF
v_call: TRBV7-2; j_call: TRBJ2-7; cdr3_aa: ASMDRTSLHYEQY
v_call: TRBV28; j_call: TRBJ1-2; cdr3_aa: ASSSGPRYGYT
v_call: TRBV7-2; j_call: TRBJ1-4; cdr3_aa: ASSSRGLSEKLF
v_call: TRBV28; j_call: TRBJ2-2; cdr3_aa: ASSFTNELSRTGELF
v_call: TRBV15; j_call: TRBJ2-3; cdr3_aa: ATETGGTSGWGTDTQY